The present T cell receptor (beta chain) was sequenced within a study of patients and donors after allogeneic stem cell transplantation. This CDR3 comprises 13 residues. Germline V gene sequence: CDR1 SNHLY, CDR2 FYNNEI. V was cut by 7 bases and J by 1 base, with 10 bases left in between. MiXCR, run by TCRdb on the RT-PCR reads, gives a single entry per CDR3 protein. The profile covers about 400,000 distinct CDR3 sequences, with 16% appearing a single time and less than 9.5% taken by the ten largest. The rearrangement uses TRBV2 and TRBJ2-5; TRBD1 is a possible D gene (5 bases). This sequence was found in a human donor who was either an allogeneic HSCT recipient or a stem cell or donor lymphocyte infusion donor (not recorded which). It is not recorded whose cells these are; they may come from a transplant donor. Sample: blood, either unsorted or a sorted T cell fraction (not recorded which). CDR3 bases: TGTGCCAGCACAAGGGGCCTCCAAGAGACCCAGTACTTC. It codes for CASTRGLQETQYF.